These 18 T cell receptor beta chains originate from one sample sequenced in a study of CD4+ T cells in melanoma. Using immunoSEQ multiplex PCR, the repertoire was profiled, and TCRdb retains in-frame clones only, with some absent. Here the sample spans about 140,000 clones, 80% to 95% being singletons. These TCRs come from a human donor with melanoma.

CDR3 nucleotides: TGTGCCAGCAGCTTAGCGGGGACAGGGTCCTACGAGCAGTACTTC. Translating gives CASSLAGTGSYEQYF. The genes are TRBV7-9 and TRBJ2-7, with 9 bases aligning to TRBD1. V was pared by 0 bases and J by 1 base, with 1 base of the junction left unmatched. Germline V lookup: CDR1 SEHNR, CDR2 FQNEAQ (reference sequence). CDR3 length equals 15 residues.

This clone was counted a few times. This rearrangement joins TRBV10-2 to TRBJ2-2, with D unclear. V was clipped by 5 bases and J by 5 bases, with 6 bases between them. This CDR3 has 12 amino acids. Germline CDR1 is WSHSY and CDR2 is SAAADI. The CDR3: CASSQTTGELFF. CDR3 in DNA: TGCGCCAGCAGTCAGACGACCGGGGAGCTGTTTTTT.

The gene calls are TRBV5-4 and TRBJ2-3; 10 bases are a match to TRBD2. V gave up 5 bases and J gave up 5 bases; unmatched junction bases: 2. Per the germline V gene, CDR1 is SGHNT and CDR2 is YYREEE (reference sequence). The CDR3 runs to 13 residues. The CDR3 spells CASRLAGGDTQYF. The CDR3 nucleotides read TGTGCCAGCAGATTAGCGGGGGGAGATACGCAGTATTTT.

The genes are TRBV11-2 and TRBJ2-3, with D unresolved. This CDR3 contains 15 residues. V lost 4 bases to trimming and J lost 2 bases, with 13 bases between them. CDR1 is SGHAT, CDR2 FQNNGV, per germline. The CDR3 is CASSSGPSTTDTQYF. The CDR3 nucleotides are TGTGCCAGCAGCTCAGGTCCGTCAACCACAGATACGCAGTATTTT.

This clone was observed once. The rearrangement joins TRBV2 to TRBJ1-5; D might be TRBD1 (5 bases). Germline V gives CDR1 SNHLY, CDR2 FYNNEI. This CDR3 contains 14 residues. Trimming cost V 4 bases and J 3 bases, with 10 bases left between them. The CDR3 DNA reads as TGTGCCAGCAGTGGACAGCAACTCAATCAGCCCCAGCATTTT. Protein sequence: CASSGQQLNQPQHF.

The chain recombines TRBV27 with TRBJ1-1; D might be TRBD1 (5 bases). This CDR3 has 16 amino acids. Per the germline V gene, CDR1 is MNHEY and CDR2 is SMNVEV (reference sequence). The germline V and J ends were trimmed by 2 bases and 1 base, with 14 bases remaining between them. The CDR3 region is CASSLQGRIRNTEAFF. The CDR3 nucleotides read TGTGCCAGCAGTTTACAGGGACGGATACGGAACACTGAAGCTTTCTTT.

The chain is built from TRBV5-1 and TRBJ2-5; 9 positions match TRBD2. Germline trimming cut 3 bases from V and 2 bases from J; bases unmatched to any gene: 2. In germline, CDR1 is SGHRS, CDR2 YFSETQ. This CDR3 is built from 14 residues. The CDR3 sequence is CASSSAGGQETQYF. The CDR3 DNA reads TGCGCCAGCAGCTCAGCGGGGGGACAAGAGACCCAGTACTTC.

This chain joins TRBV5-6 and TRBJ2-7; tentatively, D is TRBD2 (5 bases). V lost 3 bases to trimming and J lost 3 bases, with 13 bases between them. Germline CDR1 is SGHDT and CDR2 is YYEEEE. The CDR3 covers 14 residues. CDR3 nucleotide sequence: TGTGCCAGCAGCTCCCCGGGGTCGGGCTACGAGCAGTACTTC. As protein: CASSSPGSGYEQYF.

The V gene is TRBV18, the J gene TRBJ2-3; D not resolved. Germline V gene sequence: CDR1 KGHSH, CDR2 LQKENI. Between the trimmed V and J ends, which lost 0 bases and 4 bases, there was a span of 11 bases. The CDR3 is made up of 15 amino acids. DNA for the CDR3: TGTGCCAGCTCACCACCGACGCTGCTTCCAGATACGCAGTATTTT. Amino acid sequence: CASSPPTLLPDTQYF.

V and J are TRBV6-5 and TRBJ2-7, with 8 bases that match TRBD1. This CDR3 has 15 residues. Trimming removed 2 bases from V and 7 bases from J; junction bases left unmatched: 10. Germline V gene sequence: CDR1 MNHEY, CDR2 SVGAGI. CDR3 DNA: TGTGCCAGCAGTTACCAAGGCAGGGGGCCGGGAGAGCAGTACTTC. Protein sequence: CASSYQGRGPGEQYF.

The chain combines TRBV18 with TRBJ2-2; 11 bases agree with TRBD2. This CDR3 is 16 amino acids long. Germline V gene sequence: CDR1 KGHSH, CDR2 LQKENI. Unmatched junction bases numbered 3, after V lost 5 bases and J lost 1 base. The CDR3 nucleotides are TGTGCCAGCTCAGCAGGACTAGCGGGGAACACCGGGGAGCTGTTTTTT. Residues: CASSAGLAGNTGELFF.

This sequence joins TRBV29-1 and TRBJ1-1; 7 bases map to TRBD1. This CDR3 is built from 13 residues. Germline CDR1 and CDR2: SQVTM and ANQGSEA. J lost 2 bases, V lost 6 bases, and 6 bases had no gene match. This chain's CDR3 is CSVVGQLNTEAFF. The CDR3 nucleotides read TGCAGCGTGGTGGGACAGTTAAACACTGAAGCTTTCTTT. Using reference TRBV29-1 and TRBJ1-1 for the parts outside the CDR3, the full variable domain is SAVISQKPSRDICQRGTSLTIQCQVDSQVTMMFWYRQQPGQSLTLIATANQGSEATYESGFVIDKFPISRPNLTFSTLTVSNMSPEDSSIYLCSVVGQLNTEAFFGQGTRLTVV.

The V call is TRBV6-6, the J call TRBJ1-4; 9 bases are shared with TRBD1. CDR1 is MNHNY, CDR2 SVGAGI, per germline (reference sequence). J lost 8 bases, V lost 7 bases, and 5 bases had no gene match. This CDR3 spans 13 amino acids. CDR3 nucleotides: TGTGCCAGCATCCGGGACAGGGACGAAAAACTGTTTTTT. Amino acid sequence: CASIRDRDEKLFF.

This chain's CDR3 is CASRTKDGYYEQYF. The CDR3 DNA follows: TGTGCCAGCAGAACAAAAGACGGATACTACGAGCAGTACTTC. The chain recombines TRBV25-1 with TRBJ2-7; D gene unclear. There are 14 residues in the CDR3. V was shortened by 6 bases and J by 3 bases, with 15 bases between the two germline ends. The germline V gene has CDR1 MGHDK and CDR2 SYGVNS.

V usage is TRBV18 and J usage is TRBJ1-6, with D tentatively TRBD1 (5 bases). The germline V gene has CDR1 KGHSH and CDR2 LQKENI. CDR3 length: 15 residues. V was cut by 3 bases and J by 10 bases, with 16 bases left in between. DNA for the CDR3: TGTGCCAGCTCACCTCAGGACATGGGGACCTCACCCCTCCACTTT. Amino acid sequence: CASSPQDMGTSPLHF.

The chain joins TRBV5-1 to TRBJ1-2; 12 bases map to TRBD1. CDR3 length: 16 residues. V gave up 4 bases and J gave up 3 bases; unmatched junction bases: 7. Germline V gene sequence: CDR1 SGHRS, CDR2 YFSETQ. CDR3 protein: CASSRGDRGRDYGYTF. CDR3 bases: TGCGCCAGCAGCCGCGGGGACAGGGGGCGCGACTATGGCTACACCTTC.

This clone was detected only once. The V and J genes are TRBV5-3 and TRBJ2-5; TRBD1 might be the D (5 bases). TRBV5-3 has ORF status, its function being uncertain. Trimming cost V 4 bases and J 5 bases, with 15 bases left between them. The CDR3 is 14 amino acids. In DNA, the CDR3 is TGTGCCAGAAGCCCAACAAGGGGTGTCGAGACCCAGTACTTC. This codes for CARSPTRGVETQYF.

The chain is built from TRBV5-1 and TRBJ2-7, with TRBD2 matching over 12 bases. The CDR3 runs 15 residues. Germline CDR1 and CDR2: SGHRS and YFSETQ. Trimming took 4 bases from V and 6 from J; bases not matched to a gene: 8. CDR3 protein: CASSPGLAGPLEQYF. The CDR3 coding sequence is TGCGCCAGCAGCCCGGGACTAGCGGGCCCCCTCGAGCAGTACTTC.